Each of the 7 T cell receptor beta chains below was sequenced from the same sample in a study of shared clonotypes between healthy human individuals (dated by TCRdb to the early 2020s). Preparation of the library involved the immunoSEQ multiplex PCR assay. Held by TCRdb, this immuneACCESS table contains in-frame sequences only and omits some clones. Under half of the omission traces to an unresolved V gene where checked; the cause of the rest is unknown. The sample contains 2 million to 2.5 million clones, 85% to 95% of them found a single time. The top ten clones comprise about 0.41% of the sample. Sequences were obtained from naive CD4+ T cells from PBMCs. The cell subset or site label here, explained by the study, means: CD45RA+ positively selected. These receptors were taken from a young man in good health. Some clones in this sample may be carry-over from other donors' samples.

The rearrangement uses TRBV5-1 and TRBJ2-5, with 10 bases lining up with TRBD2. The germline gives CDR1 SGHRS, CDR2 YFSETQ. The CDR3 runs 14 residues. V lost 4 bases, J lost 3 bases, and 3 bases stayed unmatched. The DNA for the CDR3 is TGCGCCAGCAGCCCGGGACTAGCGAAAGAGACCCAGTACTTC. As protein: CASSPGLAKETQYF. Together with reference TRBV5-1 and TRBJ2-5, the CDR3 gives the full variable domain: KAGVTQTPRYLIKTRGQQVTLSCSPISGHRSVSWYQQTPGQGLQFLFEYFSETQRNKGNFPGRFSGRQFSNSRSEMNVSTLELGDSALYLCASSPGLAKETQYFGPGTRLLVL.

Only one count was recorded for this clone. The J gene is TRBJ2-1, the V gene TRBV5-1; D remains ambiguous. The V gene lost 4 bases and the J gene lost 2 bases, with 16 bases spanning the gap. Germline CDR1 and CDR2: SGHRS and YFSETQ. The CDR3 sequence is 16 residues long. CDR3 sequence reads: CASSPISPVTYNEQFF. The CDR3 bases are TGCGCCAGCAGCCCGATTTCCCCCGTCACCTACAATGAGCAGTTCTTC.

This chain uses TRBV7-3 with TRBJ2-5; the match to TRBD1 covers 7 bases. The CDR3 extends over 13 amino acids. Germline assignment: CDR1 SGHTA and CDR2 FQGTGA. J was trimmed by 4 bases and V by 5 bases; bases with no gene match: 4. The CDR3 bases are TGTGCCAGCAGCAAGGGGGCCACAGAGACCCAGTACTTC. It is translated as CASSKGATETQYF.

About this clone itself: This specimen includes other DNA sequences encoding the same CDR3. V gene TRBV2 combines with J gene TRBJ2-7, with D perhaps matching TRBD2 (6 bases). This CDR3 is built from 13 residues. CDR1 and CDR2 (germline): SNHLY, FYNNEI. V was cut by 8 bases and J by 3 bases, with 14 bases left in between. The CDR3 loop reads CASSGTGNYEQYF. CDR3 nucleotide sequence: TGTGCCAGCTCCGGGACTGGAAACTACGAGCAGTACTTC.

The genes are TRBV20-1 and TRBJ2-5, with D hard to call. Trimming left V 5 bases short and J 5 bases short, with 9 bases between. CDR3 length: 11 residues. CDR1 and CDR2 (germline): DFQATT, SNEGSKA (reference sequence). In DNA form, the CDR3 reads TGCAGTGCTCTCTATAGGGAGACCCAGTACTTC. Translation: CSALYRETQYF.

This clone was found once. This sequence joins TRBV10-3 and TRBJ1-2; D is unresolved. CDR1 is ENHRY and CDR2 is SYGVKD in the germline V gene. The CDR3 is 15 amino acids. V lost 0 bases, J lost 3 bases, and 11 bases lay in between. The CDR3 DNA follows: TGTGCCATCAGTGAGTCTGGATTGAACTACTATGGCTACACCTTC. This sequence encodes CAISESGLNYYGYTF.

This clone was seen a single time. The chain links TRBV19 to TRBJ2-5; D is possibly TRBD2 (6 bases). This CDR3 comprises 14 residues. Trimming removed 6 bases from V and 7 bases from J, with 18 bases in between. Germline assignment: CDR1 LNHDA and CDR2 SQIVND (reference sequence). The CDR3 loop reads CASSLKAPGRTQYF. The DNA of the CDR3 is TGTGCCAGTAGCCTCAAAGCCCCCGGGAGGACCCAGTACTTC.